This entry is about one T cell receptor beta chain. This sample is drawn from a study of technical replicates of blood from a few donors. Trimming cost V 5 bases and J 7 bases; bases outside gene matches: 2. From germline, CDR1 is MNHEY and CDR2 SMNVEV (reference sequence). CDR3 size: 13 residues. Libraries were prepared by immunoSEQ multiplex PCR; TCRdb keeps only in-frame clonotypes and omits some of them. This table holds approximately 78,000 clones, roughly 92% found once. This rearrangement joins TRBV27 to TRBJ2-1; 10 bases agree with TRBD2. The sample was T cells isolated from PBMCs. This clonotype was obtained from a human donor in good health. Written as DNA, the CDR3 is TGTGCCAGCAGTATTAGCGGGAGGAATGAGCAGTTCTTC. Encoded protein: CASSISGRNEQFF.